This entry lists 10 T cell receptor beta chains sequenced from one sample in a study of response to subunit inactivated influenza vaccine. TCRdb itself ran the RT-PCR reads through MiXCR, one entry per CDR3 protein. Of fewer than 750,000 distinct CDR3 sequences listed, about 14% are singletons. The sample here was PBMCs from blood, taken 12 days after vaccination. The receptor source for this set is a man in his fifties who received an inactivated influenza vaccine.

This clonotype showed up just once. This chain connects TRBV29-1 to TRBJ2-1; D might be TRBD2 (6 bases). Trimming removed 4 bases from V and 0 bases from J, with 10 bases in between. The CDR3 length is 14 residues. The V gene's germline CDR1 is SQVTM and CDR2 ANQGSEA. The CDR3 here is CSVVLGSSYNEQFF. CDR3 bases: TGCAGCGTTGTTCTCGGGAGCTCCTACAATGAGCAGTTCTTC.

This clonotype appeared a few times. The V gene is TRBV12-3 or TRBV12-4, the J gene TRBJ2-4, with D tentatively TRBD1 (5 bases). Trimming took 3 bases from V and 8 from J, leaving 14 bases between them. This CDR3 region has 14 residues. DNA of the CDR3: TGTGCCAGCAGTTTTGTCCAACCGACAGACATTCAGTACTTC. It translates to CASSFVQPTDIQYF.

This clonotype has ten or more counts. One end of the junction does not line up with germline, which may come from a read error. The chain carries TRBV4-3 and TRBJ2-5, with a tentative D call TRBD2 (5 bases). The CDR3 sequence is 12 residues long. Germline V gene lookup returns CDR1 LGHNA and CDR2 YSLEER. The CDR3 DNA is TGTGCCAGCAGCCAAGAGGGAGAGACCCAGTACTTC. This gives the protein CASSQEGETQYF.

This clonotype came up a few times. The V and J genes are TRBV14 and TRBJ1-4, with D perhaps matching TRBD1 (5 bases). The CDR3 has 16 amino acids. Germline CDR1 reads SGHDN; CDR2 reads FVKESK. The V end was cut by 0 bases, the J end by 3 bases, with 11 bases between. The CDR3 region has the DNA TGTGCCAGCAGCCAAGAGCCGGGACGGGCTAATGAAAAACTGTTTTTT. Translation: CASSQEPGRANEKLFF.

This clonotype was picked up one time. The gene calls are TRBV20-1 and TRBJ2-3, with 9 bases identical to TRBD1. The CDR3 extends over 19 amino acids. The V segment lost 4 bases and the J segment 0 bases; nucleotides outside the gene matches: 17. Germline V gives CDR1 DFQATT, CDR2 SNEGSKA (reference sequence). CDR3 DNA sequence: TGCAGTGCTACCGACTCCCTGGCTTGGGACAGGGAGAGCACAGATACGCAGTATTTT. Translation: CSATDSLAWDRESTDTQYF.

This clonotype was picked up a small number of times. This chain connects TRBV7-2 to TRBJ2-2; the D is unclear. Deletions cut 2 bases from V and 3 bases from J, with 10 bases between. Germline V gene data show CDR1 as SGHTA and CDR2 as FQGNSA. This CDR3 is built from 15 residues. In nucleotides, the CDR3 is TGTGCCAGCAGCTTAAGGAGCGACCACACCGGGGAGCTGTTTTTT. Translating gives CASSLRSDHTGELFF.

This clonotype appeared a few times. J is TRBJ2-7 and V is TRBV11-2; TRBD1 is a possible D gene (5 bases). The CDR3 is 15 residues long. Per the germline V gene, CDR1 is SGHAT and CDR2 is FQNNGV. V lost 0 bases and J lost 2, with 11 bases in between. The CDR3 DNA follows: TGTGCCAGCAGCTTAGAAACAGGAACGACCTACGAGCAGTACTTC. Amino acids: CASSLETGTTYEQYF.

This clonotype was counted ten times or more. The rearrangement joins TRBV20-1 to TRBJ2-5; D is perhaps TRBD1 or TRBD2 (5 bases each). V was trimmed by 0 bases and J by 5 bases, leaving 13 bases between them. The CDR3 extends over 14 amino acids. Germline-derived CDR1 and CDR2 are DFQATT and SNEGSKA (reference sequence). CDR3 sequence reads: CSARDRPGRETQYF. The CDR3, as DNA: TGCAGTGCTAGAGATCGGCCGGGGCGGGAGACCCAGTACTTC.

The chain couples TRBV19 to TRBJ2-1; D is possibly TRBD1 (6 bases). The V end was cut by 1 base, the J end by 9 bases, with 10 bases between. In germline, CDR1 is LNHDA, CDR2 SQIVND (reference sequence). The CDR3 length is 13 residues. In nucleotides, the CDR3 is TGTGCCAGTAGTATAGTGTGGGGGCGTGAGCAGTTCTTC. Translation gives CASSIVWGREQFF.

The CDR3 bases are TGTGCCATCAGTGAGTCTCGATCGGCCCAGCATTTT. It encodes CAISESRSAQHF. The gene calls are TRBV10-3 and TRBJ1-5; no clear D gene. Germline values: CDR1 ENHRY, CDR2 SYGVKD. Trimming left V 0 bases short and J 11 bases short, with 8 bases between. This CDR3 spans 12 amino acids.